This T cell receptor beta chain derives from a study of blood T cell repertoires in COVID-19 (TCRdb year 2020). About the study as a whole: Collaborator samples came from the United States, Italy and Spain and covered acute and convalescent phases of COVID-19. The prospective study material was composed of cDNA or gDNA derived from T cells, B-cell-depleted T cells, or PBMCs. The dataset comprised deeply sampled blood TCRbeta repertoires from subjects exposed to, actively infected with, or recovered from COVID-19. A freely available public database, intended as a resource for researchers studying the immune response to SARS-CoV-2, is where the repertoires were released. The samples were drawn from two sources: the first 160 participants of the ongoing ImmuneRACE study, and approximately 1,300 subjects contributed by 6 global collaborators. Sample metadata almost always included a de-identified subject ID, COVID-19 status, age in years and sex. HLA class I and class II types, where available, came from metadata supplied by the sample provider rather than from assay-based typing.

Enrolling through a virtual design, the prospective study's participants ranged in age from roughly 18 to 95 years and lived across 20 to 25 United States geographic areas. To assign participants to cohorts, the prospective study relied on clinical history that participants themselves reported in a screening survey and a study questionnaire. For ImmuneRACE Cohort 3, a participant was defined as recovered based on two consecutive negative NP/OP PCR tests, clearance by a healthcare professional, or resolution of symptoms. Mobile phlebotomists in the prospective study collected whole blood, serum and a nasopharyngeal or oropharyngeal swab from every participant. Additional blood draws and questionnaires over an approximately two-month period could optionally be provided by prospective study participants. Blood samples from the prospective study were shipped frozen or at room temperature prior to DNA extraction.

Notes on this clone: The target of this receptor is not known. No quality values exist for individual bases; no much larger clone is one base distant.

Results the study describes overall, beyond this receptor: How much clinical and demographic metadata was included differed by source and by participant, and the metadata was provided uncurated.

TCRbeta CDR3 regions were amplified from genomic DNA by means of the immunoSEQ Assay, a bias-controlled multiplex PCR. Under the source paper's analysis protocol: The number of nucleated cells in each sample was estimated from the amplification of reference gene primers within the assay. Sequence reads were collapsed and filtered to measure the absolute abundance of every unique TCRbeta CDR3 rearrangement. For each sample, productive Simpson clonality was calculated as the square root of Simpson's diversity index over productive rearrangements. TCRdb holds this immuneACCESS table with in-frame rearrangements only. Some clones are missing; in checked studies, unresolved V genes explain under half, and the rest has no known cause. The V and J calls and the clone size are those of that table, but D and trimming were determined from the DNA. The sample has roughly 300,000 clones on record, 80% to 95% of them singletons. The ten largest clones capture roughly 1.1% of the sample.

Including cysteine and phenylalanine, the CDR3 has 14 amino acids. Only CDR3 DNA remains: 42 bases, in frame from the first base. For this chain, trimming is 3 bases at the V end and 1 base at the J end, and the number of junction bases without a gene match is 4. CDR1 and CDR2 are drawn from the germline V gene (reference sequence): GTSNPN, SVGIG. The sample was PBMCs or T cells enriched from blood (not recorded which). The sequence derives from a woman aged 25 to 39 who had recovered from COVID-19. The chain is encoded by TRBV30 joined to TRBJ2-3; 7 junctional bases match TRBD2. CDR3 sequence: CAWSGGWGTDTQYF. The nucleotides read TGTGCCTGGAGCGGGGGGTGGGGCACAGATACGCAGTATTTT.